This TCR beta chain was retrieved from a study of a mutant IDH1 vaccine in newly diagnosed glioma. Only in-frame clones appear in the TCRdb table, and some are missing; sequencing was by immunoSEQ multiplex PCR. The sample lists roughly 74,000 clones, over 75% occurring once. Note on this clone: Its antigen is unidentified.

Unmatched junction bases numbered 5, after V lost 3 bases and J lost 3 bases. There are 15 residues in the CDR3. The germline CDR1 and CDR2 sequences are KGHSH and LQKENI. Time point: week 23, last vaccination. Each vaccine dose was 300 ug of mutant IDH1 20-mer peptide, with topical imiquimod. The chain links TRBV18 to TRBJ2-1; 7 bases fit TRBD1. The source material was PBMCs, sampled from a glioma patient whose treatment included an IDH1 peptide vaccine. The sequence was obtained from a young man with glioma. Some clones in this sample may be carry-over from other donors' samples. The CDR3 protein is CASSPSTGYYNEQFF. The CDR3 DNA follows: TGTGCCAGCTCACCCTCGACAGGGTACTACAATGAGCAGTTCTTC.